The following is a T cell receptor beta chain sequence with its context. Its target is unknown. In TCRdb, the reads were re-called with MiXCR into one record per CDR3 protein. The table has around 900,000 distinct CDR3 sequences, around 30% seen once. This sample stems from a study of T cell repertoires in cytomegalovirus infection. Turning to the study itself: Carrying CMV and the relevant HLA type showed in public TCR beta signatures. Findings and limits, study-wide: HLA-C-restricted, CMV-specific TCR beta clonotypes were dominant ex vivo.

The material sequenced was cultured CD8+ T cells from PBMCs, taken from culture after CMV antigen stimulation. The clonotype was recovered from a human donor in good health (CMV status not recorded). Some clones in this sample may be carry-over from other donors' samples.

The CDR3 DNA is TGTGCCAGCAGGACAGGGGGAAGGGACACTGAAGCTTTCTTT. This sequence encodes CASRTGGRDTEAFF. The chain employs TRBV6-1 and TRBJ1-1, with TRBD1 matching over 9 bases. Germline V gene sequence: CDR1 MNHNS, CDR2 SASEGT. J lost 3 bases, V lost 6 bases, and 5 bases had no gene match. The CDR3 has 14 amino acids.